The T cell receptor beta chain under discussion was sequenced for a study of T-cell reconstitution after alpha-beta-depleted transplantation in children (dated by TCRdb to the mid-2010s). With respect to the entire study: Using TCR repertoire profiling, the study followed T-cell immune reconstitution in a quantitative way in children after TCRalphabeta/CD19-depleted allogeneic hematopoietic cell transplantation. Points the paper makes about the study in general: The apparently early recovery of alphabetaT-cell counts about two months after transplant reportedly depended on only several hundred rapidly expanded clones that came from non-depleted graft cells. The frequencies of hyperexpanded clones fell over the following months, and after one year, T-cell counts and TCRbeta diversity were mostly attributed to newly produced T cells. In some patients, high TCRbeta diversity at day 60 was attributed to recipient T cells and intrathymic progenitors that had survived conditioning.

The library was produced with PCR. TCRdb shows the sequencer as Illumina HiSeq 2500. To normalize quantification of the TCRbeta repertoire, the TCR libraries were built with molecular barcoding that relied on unique molecular identifiers. The public reads were run again by TCRdb, first through fastp at Q25 and then through MiXCR, and only productive beta chains were kept. Entries are consolidated by CDR3 protein sequence, retaining the most common genes and DNA. The sample contains more than 400,000 distinct CDR3 sequences, roughly 11% of them found a single time. The top ten clones comprise 13% to 15% of the sample. In light of the paper, this sample's treatment or condition label describes: allogeneic hematopoietic cell transplantation with graft depleted of TCRalphabeta T cells and CD19 B cells. Transplant recipients were children who received TCRalphabeta/CD19-depleted allogeneic hematopoietic cell grafts.

From a lookup of the germline V gene, CDR1 and CDR2 are SGHRS and YFSETQ. There are 14 amino acids in the CDR3, from cysteine to phenylalanine inclusive. The entry retains the CDR3 DNA only, 42 bases that are in frame from base 1. Here V drops 6 bases and J drops 6 bases, and the junction holds 7 bases not matched to any gene. This clonotype was recorded many times. Its antigen is still unknown. No base-level quality is on record; no much larger clone is a single base apart. This material consisted of PBMCs, mostly from graft donor cells, taken 180 days after TCRalphabeta/CD19-depleted stem cell transplant. The chain couples TRBV5-1 to TRBJ2-7, and TRBD1 matches 12 of the central bases. This receptor was obtained from a female patient aged 2-10 years who had a stem cell transplant for aplastic anemia, so the T cells may come from the graft donor. The nucleotide sequence is TGCGCCAGCAATCCCGGGACAGGGGGCCTCGAGCAGTACTTC. Its protein reads: CASNPGTGGLEQYF.